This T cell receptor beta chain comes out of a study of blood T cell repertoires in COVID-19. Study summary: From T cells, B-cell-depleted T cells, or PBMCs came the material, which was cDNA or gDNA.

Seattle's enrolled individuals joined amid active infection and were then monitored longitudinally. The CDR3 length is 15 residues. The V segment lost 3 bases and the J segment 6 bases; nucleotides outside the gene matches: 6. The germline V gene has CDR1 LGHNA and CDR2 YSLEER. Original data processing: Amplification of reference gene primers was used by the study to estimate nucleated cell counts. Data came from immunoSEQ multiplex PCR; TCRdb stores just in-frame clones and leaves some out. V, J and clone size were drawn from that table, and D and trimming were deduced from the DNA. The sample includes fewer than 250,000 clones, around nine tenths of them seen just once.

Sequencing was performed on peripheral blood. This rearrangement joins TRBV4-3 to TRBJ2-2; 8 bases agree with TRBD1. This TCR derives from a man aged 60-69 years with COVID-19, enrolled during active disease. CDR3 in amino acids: CASSQTGEVAGELFF. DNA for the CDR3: TGCGCCAGCAGCCAGACAGGGGAGGTCGCCGGGGAGCTGTTTTTT.